This T cell receptor beta chain was sequenced in a study of CD8 T cells in ankylosing spondylitis. MiXCR, run by TCRdb on the 5' RACE reads, gives a single entry per CDR3 protein. This table holds about 110,000 distinct CDR3 sequences, under 30% found once. Study outcomes and limitations: Several highly homologous variants made up a TCR beta motif that seemed to typify ankylosing spondylitis blood. According to the report, clones linked to the disease were significantly enriched in matched synovial fluid samples taken from ankylosing spondylitis patients. Previous work reported some of these motif variants in the synovial fluid and blood of reactive arthritis.

Germline loops: CDR1 LGHDT, CDR2 YNNKEL (reference sequence). The trim removed 5 bases at V and 4 bases at J, leaving 1 base unmatched. This CDR3 has 13 residues. Details on this clonotype: The antigen is undetermined.

The rearrangement uses TRBV3-1 and TRBJ2-4; 8 bases agree with TRBD1. Sequencing was done on a sample of synovial fluid, either unsorted or a sorted T cell fraction (not recorded which). This TCR came from a male donor with ankylosing spondylitis. For the CDR3, the DNA is TGTGCCAGCAGCGGACAGGGAAAAAACATTCAGTACTTC. It translates to CASSGQGKNIQYF. Combining the CDR3 with reference TRBV3-1 and TRBJ2-4 gives the whole variable domain DTAVSQTPKYLVTQMGNDKSIKCEQNLGHDTMYWYKQDSKKFLKIMFSYNNKELIINETVPNRFSPKSPDKAHLNLHINSLELGDSAVYFCASSGQGKNIQYFGAGTRLSVL.